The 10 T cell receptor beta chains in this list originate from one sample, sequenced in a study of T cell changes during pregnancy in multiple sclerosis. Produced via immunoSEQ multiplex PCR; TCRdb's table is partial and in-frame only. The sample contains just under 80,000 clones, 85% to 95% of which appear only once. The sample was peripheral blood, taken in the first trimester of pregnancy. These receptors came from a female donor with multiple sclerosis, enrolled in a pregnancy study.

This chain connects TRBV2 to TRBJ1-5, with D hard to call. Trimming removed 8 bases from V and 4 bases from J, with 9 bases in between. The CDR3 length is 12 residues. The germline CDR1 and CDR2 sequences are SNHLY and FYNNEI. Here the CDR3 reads CASQQPNQPQHF. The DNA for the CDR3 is TGTGCCAGCCAACAGCCTAATCAGCCCCAGCATTTT. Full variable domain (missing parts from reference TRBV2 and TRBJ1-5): EPEVTQTPSHQVTQMGQEVILRCVPISNHLYFYWYRQILGQKVEFLVSFYNNEISEKSEIFDDQFSVERPDGSNFTLKIRSTKLEDSAMYFCASQQPNQPQHFGDGTRLSIL.

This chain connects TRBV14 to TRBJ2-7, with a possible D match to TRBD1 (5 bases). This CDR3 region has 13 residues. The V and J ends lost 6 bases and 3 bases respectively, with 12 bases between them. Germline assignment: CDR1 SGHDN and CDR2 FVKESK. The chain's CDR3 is CASSRPDIYEQYF. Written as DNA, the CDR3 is TGTGCCAGCAGTCGACCGGACATCTACGAGCAGTACTTC.

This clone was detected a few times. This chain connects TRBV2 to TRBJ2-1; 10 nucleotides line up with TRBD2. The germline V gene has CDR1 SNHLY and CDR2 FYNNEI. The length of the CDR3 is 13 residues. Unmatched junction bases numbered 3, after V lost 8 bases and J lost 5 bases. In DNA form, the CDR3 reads TGTGCCAGCGAACTAGCGGGAAACAATGAGCAGTTCTTC. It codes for CASELAGNNEQFF.

The CDR3 region has the DNA TGTGCCAGCAGCCCAACCGGGACTGCGGGCTACACCTTC. Translating gives CASSPTGTAGYTF. J is TRBJ1-2 and V is TRBV11-2, with a tentative D call TRBD1 (5 bases). The CDR3 covers 13 residues. The V gene lost 5 bases and the J gene lost 8 bases, with 15 bases spanning the gap. Germline CDR1 reads SGHAT; CDR2 reads FQNNGV.

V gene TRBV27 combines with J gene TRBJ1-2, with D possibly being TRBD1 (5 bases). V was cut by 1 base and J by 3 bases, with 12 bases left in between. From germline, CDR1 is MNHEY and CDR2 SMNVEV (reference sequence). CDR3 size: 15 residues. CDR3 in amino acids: CASSLFGAADYGYTF. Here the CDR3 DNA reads TGTGCCAGCAGTTTATTTGGGGCTGCCGACTATGGCTACACCTTC.

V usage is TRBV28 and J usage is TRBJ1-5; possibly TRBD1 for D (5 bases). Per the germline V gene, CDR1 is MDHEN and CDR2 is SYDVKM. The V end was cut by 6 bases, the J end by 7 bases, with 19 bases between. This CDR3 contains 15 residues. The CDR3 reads CASSSPRGERQPQHF. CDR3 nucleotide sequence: TGTGCCAGCAGCTCTCCGCGGGGGGAAAGGCAGCCCCAGCATTTT.

CDR3 DNA sequence: TGTGCCAGCACCCCAACGGGGGGGCTGGGGGGCTACACCTTC. As protein: CASTPTGGLGGYTF. The chain has TRBV25-1 and TRBJ1-2, with a possible D match to TRBD1 (6 bases). CDR3 size: 14 residues. Trimming shortened V by 7 bases and J by 8 bases, and 20 bases separated the two germline ends. From germline, CDR1 is MGHDK and CDR2 SYGVNS.

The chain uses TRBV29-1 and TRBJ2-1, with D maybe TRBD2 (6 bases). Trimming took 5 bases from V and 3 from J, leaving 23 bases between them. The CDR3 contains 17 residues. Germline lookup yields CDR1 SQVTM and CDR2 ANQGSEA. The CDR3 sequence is CSVPLAGSTGNYNEQFF. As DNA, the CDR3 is TGCAGCGTTCCTCTCGCGGGGTCCACCGGGAACTACAATGAGCAGTTCTTC.

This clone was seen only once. CDR3 amino acids: CASASRRGEGNYGYTF. In DNA, the CDR3 is TGCGCCAGCGCCTCGCGCAGGGGGGAAGGAAACTATGGCTACACCTTC. This rearrangement joins TRBV5-1 to TRBJ1-2; 7 bases match TRBD1. Germline CDR1 reads SGHRS; CDR2 reads YFSETQ. The V segment lost 7 bases and the J segment 2 bases; nucleotides outside the gene matches: 14. The CDR3 has 16 amino acids.

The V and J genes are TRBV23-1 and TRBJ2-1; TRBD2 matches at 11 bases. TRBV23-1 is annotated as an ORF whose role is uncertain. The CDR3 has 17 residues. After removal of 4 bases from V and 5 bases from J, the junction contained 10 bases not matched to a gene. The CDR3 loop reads CASSPVVDSGGDNEQFF. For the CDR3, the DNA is TGCGCCAGCAGTCCCGTGGTAGATAGCGGGGGGGACAATGAGCAGTTCTTC.